This TCR beta chain is from a study of blood T cell repertoires in COVID-19. As handled by the study authors: The assay estimated nucleated cells by amplifying reference gene primers. Profiled with immunoSEQ multiplex PCR; TCRdb holds only in-frame clones, not every one. V and J calls and clone size are as listed in that table; D and trimming were resolved from the DNA. The data show approximately 360,000 clones, around 89% seen once. Sequencing used peripheral blood. This clonotype was obtained from a man in his forties with acute or convalescent COVID-19.

This CDR3 is CASSLQTSNEKLFF. DNA for the CDR3: TGTGCCAGCAGCTTACAGACATCTAATGAAAAACTGTTTTTT. This chain joins TRBV6-5 and TRBJ1-4; D gene unclear. Trimming took 6 bases from V and 3 from J, leaving 11 bases between them. The CDR3 consists of 14 residues. In germline, CDR1 is MNHEY, CDR2 SVGAGI.